The 20 T cell receptor beta chains given below trace back to one sample, sequenced in a study of blood T cell repertoires in COVID-19. TCRdb's copy holds only in-frame clones and misses some; the assay was immunoSEQ multiplex PCR. The sample lists some 270,000 clones; 80% to 90% were seen once. The specimen sequenced was peripheral blood. The source is an older woman with acute or convalescent COVID-19.

V is TRBV18 and J is TRBJ2-1; D unclear. Germline loops: CDR1 KGHSH, CDR2 LQKENI. The CDR3 consists of 13 residues. V dropped 0 bases and J dropped 7 bases, with 7 bases sitting between them. In nucleotides, the CDR3 is TGTGCCAGCTCACCACCGAGTTGGAATGAGCAGTTCTTC. This codes for CASSPPSWNEQFF.

The chain carries TRBV12-1 and TRBJ1-6; the table names TRBD1, a call not compared with the DNA. TRBV12-1 counts as a pseudogene. This CDR3 contains 16 residues. The CDR3 bases are TGTGCCAGCAGTTGTATGGCACAGGGGACAAATTCACCCCTCCACTTT. Protein sequence: CASSCMAQGTNSPLHF.

This clone was counted only a few times. The chain uses TRBV27 and TRBJ1-5; D possibly corresponds to TRBD1 (6 bases). The V gene's germline CDR1 is MNHEY and CDR2 SMNVEV (reference sequence). CDR3 length: 16 residues. Trimming shortened V by 4 bases and J by 3 bases, and 16 bases separated the two germline ends. In nucleotides, the CDR3 is TGTGCCAGCAGTTCCAGGGGACGGGCACACAATCAGCCCCAGCATTTT. It is translated as CASSSRGRAHNQPQHF.

This chain joins TRBV29-1 and TRBJ1-5; possible D gene TRBD1, 5 bases. Germline V lookup: CDR1 SQVTM, CDR2 ANQGSEA. The CDR3 loop spans 13 amino acids. Trimming took off 7 bases at V and 10 bases at J, with 20 bases between the two ends. CDR3: CSAAGRSGGPQHF. CDR3 coding DNA: TGCAGCGCCGCGGGACGGTCGGGCGGTCCCCAGCATTTT.

About this clone: Other DNA sequences in the sample encode the same CDR3. V gene TRBV2 combines with J gene TRBJ1-2; D is perhaps TRBD1 (6 bases). CDR1 and CDR2 from the germline V gene are SNHLY and FYNNEI. The germline V and J ends were trimmed by 6 bases and 4 bases, with 12 bases remaining between them. CDR3 length: 13 amino acids. Written as DNA, the CDR3 is TGTGCCAGCAGCCCGGGACAAATCTATGGCTACACCTTC. This translates into CASSPGQIYGYTF.

This sequence joins TRBV9 and TRBJ2-2; the D is unclear. Germline CDR1 reads SGDLS; CDR2 reads YYNGEE. V was trimmed by 0 bases and J by 3 bases, leaving 9 bases between them. The CDR3 loop spans 15 amino acids. DNA for the CDR3: TGTGCCAGCAGCGTAGGGGCAATGGACACCGGGGAGCTGTTTTTT. This encodes CASSVGAMDTGELFF.

The chain uses TRBV6-5 and TRBJ1-1, with TRBD1 identical over 7 bases. Looked up from germline, CDR1 is MNHEY and CDR2 is SVGAGI. The V segment lost 8 bases and the J segment 0 bases; nucleotides outside the gene matches: 9. The CDR3 is 15 residues long. CDR3: CASADSGTVNTEAFF. CDR3 nucleotide sequence: TGTGCCAGCGCCGACTCCGGGACAGTGAACACTGAAGCTTTCTTT.

V is TRBV18 and J is TRBJ2-2; 7 bases align to TRBD1. Germline V gene sequence: CDR1 KGHSH, CDR2 LQKENI. Losses at the gene ends were 3 bases for V and 8 bases for J; bases not matched to a gene: 12. The length of the CDR3 is 16 residues. CDR3 residues: CASSPPGQPRGGELFF. The CDR3 DNA sequence: TGTGCCAGCTCACCTCCGGGACAGCCACGGGGAGGGGAGCTGTTTTTT.

This rearrangement joins TRBV28 to TRBJ2-7, with D unresolved. CDR3 length: 15 residues. The V end lost 8 bases, the J end lost 0 bases, and 17 bases lay between the germline ends. Per the germline V gene, CDR1 is MDHEN and CDR2 is SYDVKM. For the CDR3, the DNA is TGTGCCAGCTCCTTACTCGGCGGAAGCTCCTACGAGCAGTACTTC. Protein product: CASSLLGGSSYEQYF. The full variable domain, its missing parts supplied by reference TRBV28 and TRBJ2-7, is DVKVTQSSRYLVKRTGEKVFLECVQDMDHENMFWYRQDPGLGLRLIYFSYDVKMKEKGDIPEGYSVSREKKERFSLILESASTNQTSMYLCASSLLGGSSYEQYFGPGTRLTVT.

This clone was recorded only once. V gene TRBV2 combines with J gene TRBJ1-1; D gene uncertain. The CDR3 is 14 amino acids. The V end was cut by 3 bases, the J end by 1 base, with 9 bases between. The germline V gene encodes CDR1 SNHLY and CDR2 FYNNEI. The CDR3 DNA reads TGTGCCAGCAGTGAGACACGTTCGAACACTGAAGCTTTCTTT. It is translated as CASSETRSNTEAFF.

The chain links TRBV27 to TRBJ1-1; no definite D call. The CDR3 sequence is 14 residues long. The germline gives CDR1 MNHEY, CDR2 SMNVEV (reference sequence). Trimming pared 5 bases from V and 1 base from J, leaving 11 bases between. The CDR3 region is CASSIWAGNTEAFF. DNA of the CDR3: TGTGCCAGCAGTATTTGGGCCGGGAACACTGAAGCTTTCTTT.

In this sample, this clone turned up a few times. The rearrangement joins TRBV15 to TRBJ2-1, with TRBD2 matching 7 bases. Germline trimming cut 5 bases from V and 3 bases from J; bases unmatched to any gene: 4. The germline V gene has CDR1 LNHNV and CDR2 YYDKDF (reference sequence). This CDR3 region has 14 residues. For the CDR3, the DNA is TGTGCCACCAGCGCGCGGGGGTACTACAATGAGCAGTTCTTC. Translation: CATSARGYYNEQFF.

This clone has a single count. The genes are TRBV5-8 and TRBJ2-7; perhaps TRBD1 as D (6 bases). Trimming took off 1 base at V and 2 bases at J, with 7 bases between the two ends. The CDR3 spans 13 residues. Germline loops: CDR1 SGHTS, CDR2 YDEGEE. The CDR3 loop is CASSLPGAYEQYF. The CDR3, as DNA: TGTGCCAGCAGCTTGCCAGGGGCCTACGAGCAGTACTTC.

About this clone: Relative to the germline gene, one junction end is altered; a read error may explain this. The CDR3 DNA is TGCAGTGCGGGCAGGGGGCTTCTATTC. Its protein is CSAGRGLLF. J is TRBJ1-2 and V is TRBV20-1; 8 positions agree with TRBD1. The V gene's germline CDR1 is DFQATT and CDR2 SNEGSKA (reference sequence). CDR3 length equals 9 residues.

J is TRBJ1-4 and V is TRBV6-1; D is perhaps TRBD1 (5 bases). Per germline, CDR1 MNHNS and CDR2 SASEGT. The CDR3 sequence is 14 residues long. The V gene lost 0 bases and the J gene lost 7 bases, with 9 bases spanning the gap. In DNA form, the CDR3 reads TGTGCCAGCAGTGAAGCAGGGGAAGCTGAAAAACTGTTTTTT. Its protein product is CASSEAGEAEKLFF.

This chain connects TRBV4-1 to TRBJ2-7; D perhaps matches TRBD2 (5 bases). The CDR3 length is 13 residues. CDR1 and CDR2 from the germline V gene are MGHRA and YSYEKL. Trimming cost V 3 bases and J 6 bases, with 12 bases left between them. This CDR3 reads CASSQNIAIEQYF. As DNA, the CDR3 is TGCGCCAGCAGCCAGAATATAGCGATCGAGCAGTACTTC.

The rearrangement uses TRBV2 and TRBJ2-6, with D unresolved. The CDR3 is made up of 14 amino acids. V dropped 6 bases and J dropped 1 base, with 7 bases sitting between them. CDR1 and CDR2 (germline): SNHLY, FYNNEI. The CDR3 DNA reads as TGTGCCAGCAGAGTCCGGTCTGGGGCCAACGTCCTGACTTTC. Its translation: CASRVRSGANVLTF.

The J gene is TRBJ1-2, the V gene TRBV11-2; D is perhaps TRBD1 (5 bases). CDR1 is SGHAT and CDR2 is FQNNGV in the germline V gene. The CDR3 runs 12 residues. Between the trimmed V and J ends, which lost 5 bases and 8 bases, there was a span of 12 bases. In DNA form, the CDR3 reads TGTGCCAGCAGCAATGGGGCGCGCGGCTACACCTTC. The encoded protein is CASSNGARGYTF.

The chain has TRBV5-6 and TRBJ1-6; no clear D. This CDR3 is built from 13 residues. V was trimmed by 4 bases and J by 7 bases, leaving 9 bases between them. In germline, CDR1 is SGHDT, CDR2 YYEEEE. In DNA, the CDR3 is TGTGCCAGCAGCCCCGGGGAAAATTCACCCCTCCACTTT. It is translated as CASSPGENSPLHF. Drawing the rest from reference TRBV5-6 and TRBJ1-6, the complete variable domain is DAGVTQSPTHLIKTRGQQVTLRCSPKSGHDTVSWYQQALGQGPQFIFQYYEEEERQRGNFPDRFSGHQFPNYSSELNVNALLLGDSALYLCASSPGENSPLHFGNGTRLTVT.

The chain joins TRBV10-1 to TRBJ1-5; D gene unclear. This CDR3 spans 17 amino acids. V gave up 2 bases and J gave up 5 bases, with 19 bases separating them. CDR1 and CDR2 (germline): WNHNN, SYGVQD (reference sequence). The CDR3 DNA is TGCGCCAGCAGTGAGACCTTCCCGGGTTTAGATCATCAGCCCCAGCATTTT. This gives the protein CASSETFPGLDHQPQHF.